Listed below are T cell receptor beta chains from one sample, sequenced in a study of T-cell memory formation after mild COVID-19. TCRdb analysed the 5' RACE reads with MiXCR anew, one entry per CDR3 protein. The sample comprises over 350,000 distinct CDR3 sequences, approximately 24% of which are singletons, and 8.5% to 10% rests with the top ten. Sequencing was carried out using PBMCs or a T cell subset sorted from them (not recorded which). Source of these receptors: an adult woman who had mild COVID-19 (a few samples of this study predate the infection). Cell type and time point are not known. Each CDR3 is given with its conserved first and last residue. A D gene is named only where the DNA matches it firmly. Clone size is shown for a subset of rows, as once, few, many or a class of expanded clone.

V gene	clone size	J gene	D gene	CDR3 DNA	CDR3 protein
TRBV11-3	NA	TRBJ2-3	NA	TGTGCCAGCAGCTTACGGGCGGGACCTGCGGATACGCAGTATTTT	CASSLRAGPADTQYF
TRBV29-1	NA	TRBJ2-1	NA	TGCAGCGTCAGTAGATACTCCTACAATGAGCAGTTCTTC	CSVSRYSYNEQFF
TRBV20-1	NA	TRBJ2-5	NA	TGCAGTGCTAGTCACCAGGGTGCCCAGTACTTC	CSASHQGAQYF
TRBV4-1	few	TRBJ2-5	NA	TGCGCCAGCAGCCGATCTATGGAGACCCAGTACTTC	CASSRSMETQYF
TRBV23-1	NA	TRBJ2-5	NA	TGCGCCAGCAGTCAATCGCGATTCCTCTACCAAGAGACCCAGTACTTC	CASSQSRFLYQETQYF
TRBV27	NA	TRBJ2-7	TRBD1	TGTGCCAGCAGTTTGAGGGACAGTCTCGAGCAGTACTTC	CASSLRDSLEQYF
TRBV7-8	few	TRBJ1-1	NA	TGTGCCAGCAGCTTAGCAGGGCCCATTGAAGCTTTCTTT	CASSLAGPIEAFF
TRBV5-1	few	TRBJ2-7	TRBD1	TGCGCCAGCAGCCTCGGACAGGGAATTTACGAGCAGTACTTC	CASSLGQGIYEQYF
TRBV6-5	few	TRBJ2-5	NA	TGTGCCAGCAGGAAACTATCCCGCCGGGAGACCCAGTACTTC	CASRKLSRRETQYF
TRBV25-1	few	TRBJ1-2	TRBD1	TGTGCCAGCAGTGATTGGGGACAGGGCCCTAACTATGGCTACACCTTC	CASSDWGQGPNYGYTF
TRBV6-2/TRBV6-3	NA	TRBJ2-1	TRBD2	TGTGCCAGCAGTTACGGACTAGCGGGGCCCACCGCGCCCGATTCCTACAATGAGCAGTTCTTC	CASSYGLAGPTAPDSYNEQFF
TRBV3-1	NA	TRBJ2-1	TRBD2	TGTGCCAGCAGCCAAGCTTTTCTAGCGGGCCTCAATGAGCAGTTCTTC	CASSQAFLAGLNEQFF
TRBV7-9	NA	TRBJ2-1	TRBD2	TGTGCCAGCAGACCTACTAGCGGGAGGCCCCCTGAGCAGTTCTTC	CASRPTSGRPPEQFF
TRBV9	NA	TRBJ2-3	TRBD2	TGTGCCAGCAGCGTGATTAGCGGGAGTTGGGATACGCAGTATTTT	CASSVISGSWDTQYF
TRBV9	NA	TRBJ2-2	NA	TGTGCCAGCAGCGACGAGGGTAGCGGCACCGGGGAGCTGTTTTTT	CASSDEGSGTGELFF
TRBV12-3/TRBV12-4	few	TRBJ2-5	TRBD2	TGTGCCAGCAGTCCGAGGACTAGCGGGGGCGGAGAGACCCAGTACTTC	CASSPRTSGGGETQYF
TRBV9	NA	TRBJ2-2	NA	TGTGCCAGCAGCGTAGAGAACGGGAGATCTCCCGGGGAGCTGTTTTTT	CASSVENGRSPGELFF